These 23 T cell receptor beta chains were sequenced from one sample in a study of T cells in Graves' hyperthyroidism and ophthalmopathy. Amplification targeted TCR beta CDR3 regions from RNA transcripts. The study used the HTBI primer set for a first-round RT-PCR of the TCR CDR3. TCRdb itself ran the multiplex PCR reads through MiXCR, one entry per CDR3 protein. The table includes under 250,000 distinct CDR3 sequences, less than 20% detected once. Sequencing input: blood. All receptors come from a woman between 50 and 59 years old with Graves' hyperthyroidism.

This clonotype came up a few times. This sequence joins TRBV4-2 and TRBJ2-5, with 8 nucleotides matching TRBD2. The V and J ends lost 1 base and 5 bases, in that order; junction bases with no gene match: 6. The V gene's germline CDR1 is LGHNA and CDR2 YNFKEQ. This CDR3 comprises 15 residues. CDR3 loop: CASSQVSGMGETQYF. The CDR3 DNA is TGTGCCAGCAGCCAAGTTAGCGGGATGGGGGAGACCCAGTACTTC.

The rearrangement joins TRBV29-1 to TRBJ2-3; 7 nucleotides line up with TRBD2. Per the germline V gene, CDR1 is SQVTM and CDR2 is ANQGSEA. This CDR3 has 14 amino acids. Trimming removed 1 base from V and 8 bases from J; junction bases left unmatched: 9. The CDR3 DNA follows: TGCAGCGTTGAAGGGGGGAGGGCCGGGGCTACGCAGTATTTT. This gives the protein CSVEGGRAGATQYF.

V usage is TRBV5-1 and J usage is TRBJ2-7; D is unresolved. There are 14 residues in the CDR3. Trimming shortened V by 6 bases and J by 0 bases, and 13 bases separated the two germline ends. Germline CDR1 is SGHRS and CDR2 is YFSETQ. The CDR3 loop reads CASTPEPSSYEQYF. In DNA form, the CDR3 reads TGCGCCAGCACCCCCGAGCCTTCCTCCTACGAGCAGTACTTC.

This clonotype was counted ten times or more. V and J are TRBV12-3 or TRBV12-4 and TRBJ1-2; D unresolved. V dropped 7 bases and J dropped 0 bases, with 9 bases sitting between them. The CDR3 is made up of 13 amino acids. CDR3 sequence: CASTPSPNYGYTF. The DNA for the CDR3 is TGTGCCAGCACCCCCTCTCCTAACTATGGCTACACCTTC.

In its sample, this clonotype was seen a few times. This chain joins TRBV11-2 and TRBJ2-2; perhaps TRBD1 as D (6 bases). CDR3 length equals 15 residues. The V end was cut by 2 bases, the J end by 3 bases, with 10 bases between. CDR1 and CDR2 (germline): SGHAT, FQNNGV. The chain's CDR3 is CASSLQGLDTGELFF. The CDR3 bases are TGTGCCAGCAGCTTACAGGGGCTGGACACCGGGGAGCTGTTTTTT.

The chain carries TRBV25-1 and TRBJ2-5, with D unresolved. This CDR3 is 12 amino acids long. V was cut by 4 bases and J by 0 bases, with 3 bases left in between. CDR1 is MGHDK, CDR2 SYGVNS, per germline. The CDR3 bases are TGTGCCAGCAGTGCCAACCAAGAGACCCAGTACTTC. Protein sequence: CASSANQETQYF. Variable domain in full (rest from reference TRBV25-1 and TRBJ2-5): EADIYQTPRYLVIGTGKKITLECSQTMGHDKMYWYQQDPGMELHLIHYSYGVNSTEKGDLSSESTVSRIRTEHFPLTLESARPSHTSQYLCASSANQETQYFGPGTRLLVL.

This clonotype has a count of ten or more. The genes are TRBV2 and TRBJ1-1; 8 bases agree with TRBD1. This CDR3 has 14 residues. The germline V gene has CDR1 SNHLY and CDR2 FYNNEI. The ends lost 5 bases at V and 1 base at J; junction bases unmatched: 3. CDR3 residues: CASSRTGQNTEAFF. DNA for the CDR3: TGTGCCAGCAGTCGGACAGGGCAGAACACTGAAGCTTTCTTT.

In this sample, this clonotype turned up many times. The J gene is TRBJ1-2, the V gene TRBV2; 7 bases are shared with TRBD1. This CDR3 is 13 amino acids long. The germline CDR1 and CDR2 sequences are SNHLY and FYNNEI. The trim removed 4 bases at V and 3 bases at J, leaving 2 bases unmatched. CDR3 nucleotide sequence: TGTGCCAGCAGTGGAGGGACAGACTATGGCTACACCTTC. It specifies CASSGGTDYGYTF.

This clonotype was observed many times. The chain is built from TRBV28 and TRBJ1-4; 9 bases are a match to TRBD1. The CDR3 extends over 16 amino acids. Looked up from germline, CDR1 is MDHEN and CDR2 is SYDVKM. The trim removed 7 bases at V and 8 bases at J, leaving 14 bases unmatched. The CDR3 DNA reads TGTGCCAGCACCGGACCCTCCGGGACAGGGTGGGAAAAACTGTTTTTT. Its protein is CASTGPSGTGWEKLFF.

The V and J genes are TRBV5-1 and TRBJ2-4; no definite D call. CDR3 size: 18 residues. Per germline, CDR1 SGHRS and CDR2 YFSETQ. The germline V and J ends were trimmed by 0 bases and 3 bases, with 19 bases remaining between them. In nucleotides, the CDR3 is TGCGCCAGCAGCTTGGGGCGCAGCGCTAGATCCGACAAAAACATTCAGTACTTC. Amino acids: CASSLGRSARSDKNIQYF.

This clonotype was seen at least ten times. J is TRBJ2-1 and V is TRBV5-1; D might be TRBD2 (6 bases). From germline, CDR1 is SGHRS and CDR2 YFSETQ. CDR3 length: 13 residues. Trimming left V 1 base short and J 9 bases short, with 11 bases between. The CDR3 sequence is CASSLSGRGEQFF. Here the CDR3 DNA reads TGCGCCAGCAGCTTGTCCGGGAGAGGTGAGCAGTTCTTC.

This clonotype appeared many times. The chain employs TRBV7-9 and TRBJ1-1; D perhaps matches TRBD1 (5 bases). Germline CDR1 is SEHNR and CDR2 is FQNEAQ (reference sequence). Trimming cost V 5 bases and J 3 bases, with 13 bases left between them. The CDR3 spans 14 residues. The CDR3 protein is CASSRPWGDTEAFF. Written as DNA, the CDR3 is TGTGCCAGCAGCCGCCCTTGGGGGGACACTGAAGCTTTCTTT.

CDR3 residues: CASIETSGSTDTQYF. DNA of the CDR3: TGTGCCAGCATCGAGACTAGCGGGAGTACAGATACGCAGTATTTT. This rearrangement joins TRBV7-6 to TRBJ2-3, with 12 bases that match TRBD2. This CDR3 contains 15 residues. J lost 3 bases, V lost 7 bases, and 5 bases had no gene match. Germline CDR1 SGHVS, CDR2 FNYEAQ.

This clonotype was found many times. The chain is built from TRBV5-4 and TRBJ2-1; D is tentatively TRBD1 or TRBD2 (5 bases each). CDR1 is SGHNT and CDR2 is YYREEE in the germline V gene (reference sequence). Deletions cut 1 base from V and 9 bases from J, with 17 bases between. The CDR3 has 15 amino acids. The CDR3 DNA reads TGTGCCAGCAGCTTGCGGGGCCCGGGGCACAGTGAGCAGTTCTTC. Translating gives CASSLRGPGHSEQFF. Using reference TRBV5-4 and TRBJ2-1 for the parts outside the CDR3, the full variable domain is ETGVTQSPTHLIKTRGQQVTLRCSSQSGHNTVSWYQQALGQGPQFIFQYYREEENGRGNFPPRFSGLQFPNYSSELNVNALELDDSALYLCASSLRGPGHSEQFFGPGTRLTVL.

This clonotype was recorded at least ten times. V usage is TRBV28 and J usage is TRBJ2-5, with D maybe TRBD1 (5 bases). The CDR3 is 12 amino acids. V lost 8 bases and J lost 5, with 12 bases in between. Germline V gene sequence: CDR1 MDHEN, CDR2 SYDVKM. CDR3 nucleotides: TGTGCCAGCGGGGCAGGGTCGGAGACCCAGTACTTC. It yields the protein CASGAGSETQYF.

This sequence joins TRBV9 and TRBJ2-1, with a tentative D call TRBD2 (5 bases). The V end lost 4 bases, the J end lost 5 bases, and 16 bases lay between the germline ends. Germline CDR1 is SGDLS and CDR2 is YYNGEE. This CDR3 has 15 amino acids. Here the CDR3 reads CASSPRSGSNNEQFF. In DNA form, the CDR3 reads TGTGCCAGCAGCCCCCGGAGCGGTTCTAACAATGAGCAGTTCTTC.

The table lists this clonotype with a few counts. The rearrangement uses TRBV12-5 and TRBJ1-2, with TRBD1 identical over 7 bases. This CDR3 region has 13 residues. With 5 bases clipped from V and 4 bases from J, the junction kept 4 bases outside the gene matches. The germline V gene encodes CDR1 LGHNT and CDR2 FRNRAP. CDR3 protein: CASGRDSTYGYTF. The CDR3 DNA follows: TGTGCTAGTGGTAGGGACAGTACCTATGGCTACACCTTC. The full variable domain, completed using reference TRBV12-5 and TRBJ1-2, is DARVTQTPRHKVTEMGQEVTMRCQPILGHNTVFWYRQTMMQGLELLAYFRNRAPLDDSGMPKDRFSAEMPDATLATLKIQPSEPRDSAVYFCASGRDSTYGYTFGSGTRLTVV.

This clonotype was recorded many times. The chain is built from TRBV7-9 and TRBJ2-1; 9 nucleotides match TRBD1. Losses at the gene ends were 4 bases for V and 10 bases for J; bases not matched to a gene: 14. This CDR3 has 16 residues. Germline loops: CDR1 SEHNR, CDR2 FQNEAQ (reference sequence). The CDR3 loop reads CASSSQTSTGGNEQFF. The CDR3 DNA reads TGTGCCAGCAGCTCACAAACATCGACAGGGGGTAACGAGCAGTTCTTC. Drawing the rest from reference TRBV7-9 and TRBJ2-1, the complete variable domain is DTGVSQNPRHKITKRGQNVTFRCDPISEHNRLYWYRQTLGQGPEFLTYFQNEAQLEKSRLLSDRFSAERPKGSFSTLEIQRTEQGDSAMYLCASSSQTSTGGNEQFFGPGTRLTVL.

This clonotype was seen many times. The V and J genes are TRBV30 and TRBJ2-1; TRBD2 matches 12 bases. Trimming cost V 1 base and J 8 bases; bases outside gene matches: 12. Germline CDR1 is GTSNPN and CDR2 is SVGIG (reference sequence). CDR3 length equals 17 residues. Written as DNA, the CDR3 is TGTGCCTGGAGTGACTTAGCTAGCGGGAGGGCGCCTGATGAGCAGTTCTTC. It encodes CAWSDLASGRAPDEQFF.

This clonotype was observed a few times. This chain links TRBV6-5 with TRBJ2-4; D may match TRBD1 or TRBD2 (6 bases each). V lost 2 bases to trimming and J lost 8 bases, with 22 bases between them. Looked up from germline, CDR1 is MNHEY and CDR2 is SVGAGI. The CDR3 totals 17 residues. The CDR3: CASSYLDLTSRGDIQYF. In DNA, the CDR3 is TGTGCCAGCAGTTACCTGGACCTCACCTCAAGGGGGGACATTCAGTACTTC.

Many counts were recorded for this clonotype. V and J are TRBV20-1 and TRBJ2-7, with D maybe TRBD2 (6 bases). Germline values: CDR1 DFQATT, CDR2 SNEGSKA (reference sequence). The CDR3 runs 15 residues. The V gene lost 3 bases and the J gene lost 2 bases, with 17 bases spanning the gap. Written as DNA, the CDR3 is TGCAGTGCTAGGATTCGGGAGCGGGCCCCCTACGAGCAGTACTTC. Amino acids: CSARIRERAPYEQYF.

This clonotype was seen many times. V usage is TRBV15 and J usage is TRBJ1-6; D is unresolved. The germline V gene has CDR1 LNHNV and CDR2 YYDKDF (reference sequence). The CDR3 runs 17 residues. The V end lost 1 base, the J end lost 7 bases, and 17 bases lay between the germline ends. In DNA form, the CDR3 reads TGTGCCACCAGCAGAGGTGAACTTTCGGGGTGGAATTCACCCCTCCACTTT. Its translation is CATSRGELSGWNSPLHF.

This rearrangement joins TRBV12-3 or TRBV12-4 to TRBJ2-1; 7 positions agree with TRBD1. The CDR3 sequence is 14 residues long. J lost 3 bases, V lost 6 bases, and 5 bases had no gene match. The CDR3 coding sequence is TGTGCCAGCAGGGACAGGTTTATCTACAATGAGCAGTTCTTC. As protein: CASRDRFIYNEQFF.